The 9 T cell receptor beta chains listed next were all sequenced from one sample in a study of T cell responses to AZD1222 COVID-19 vaccine. Only in-frame clones appear in the TCRdb table, and some are missing; sequencing was by immunoSEQ multiplex PCR. The repertoire holds over 120,000 clones, with 75% to 90% as singletons. Source: peripheral blood, taken on day 0 of AZD1222 vaccination. The receptors come from an adult in good health.

As to this clone: The same CDR3 arises from other DNA sequences in this sample as well. This chain links TRBV7-9 with TRBJ2-1; D unresolved. Deletions cut 1 base from V and 7 bases from J, with 2 bases between. The V gene's germline CDR1 is SEHNR and CDR2 FQNEAQ (reference sequence). The CDR3 contains 11 residues. The CDR3 is CASSLGNEQFF. CDR3 coding DNA: TGTGCCAGCAGCTTAGGTAATGAGCAGTTCTTC.

The rearrangement uses TRBV6-5 and TRBJ1-5; tentatively, D is TRBD1 (5 bases). The length of the CDR3 is 14 residues. V was clipped by 4 bases and J by 2 bases, with 9 bases between them. Looked up from germline, CDR1 is MNHEY and CDR2 is SVGAGI. For the CDR3, the DNA is TGTGCCAGCAGTTTGGGGCAGGGCAATCAGCCCCAGCATTTT. Encoded protein: CASSLGQGNQPQHF.

In its sample, this clone was seen once. The rearrangement links TRBV5-4 to TRBJ2-1; maybe TRBD1 (5 bases). The CDR3 has 15 amino acids. V lost 0 bases, J lost 8 bases, and 15 bases lay in between. Germline V CDR1 and CDR2: SGHNT, YYREEE (reference sequence). As DNA, the CDR3 is TGTGCCAGCAGCTTGGGGGGCTCTAGAAAGTATGAGCAGTTCTTC. Protein: CASSLGGSRKYEQFF.

V is TRBV7-9 and J is TRBJ1-5, with a tentative D call TRBD1 (6 bases). Germline V gene lookup returns CDR1 SEHNR and CDR2 FQNEAQ (reference sequence). Between the trimmed V and J ends, which lost 3 bases and 2 bases, there was a span of 8 bases. The CDR3 runs 14 residues. In nucleotides, the CDR3 is TGTGCCAGCAGCTTCCCAGGGGGCAATCAGCCCCAGCATTTT. This gives the protein CASSFPGGNQPQHF.

CDR3 sequence (DNA): TGTGCCAGCAGCCGGCCCGGGTGGGTCTATGGCTACACCTTC. Its protein product is CASSRPGWVYGYTF. The gene calls are TRBV5-8 and TRBJ1-2; unclear D gene. Trimming removed 4 bases at V and 4 bases at J, with 14 bases between. CDR1 and CDR2 (germline): SGHTS, YDEGEE. The CDR3 sequence is 14 residues long.

The chain joins TRBV6-4 to TRBJ1-1, with unresolved D. Germline CDR1 is MRHNA and CDR2 is SNTAGT. The CDR3 runs to 12 residues. Trimming left V 3 bases short and J 7 bases short, with 9 bases between. The CDR3 coding sequence is TGTGCCAGCAGTGAAAGACCCTTTGAAGCTTTCTTT. Protein sequence: CASSERPFEAFF.

The rearrangement uses TRBV27 and TRBJ2-7; 8 nucleotides match TRBD2. V shed 7 bases, J shed 1 base, and the junction held 15 bases outside the gene matches. Germline assignment: CDR1 MNHEY and CDR2 SMNVEV (reference sequence). The CDR3 contains 17 residues. The DNA of the CDR3 is TGTGCCAGCAATTCCCTTCCGCCGGCGGGGGGATCCTACGAGCAGTACTTC. Protein sequence: CASNSLPPAGGSYEQYF.

The rearrangement joins TRBV5-1 to TRBJ2-4; D is uncertain. The ends were cut back, 6 bases at V and 4 bases at J, with 8 bases in the middle. The CDR3 spans 12 residues. CDR1 is SGHRS, CDR2 YFSETQ, per germline. CDR3 residues: CASKGPKNIQYF. The CDR3, as DNA: TGCGCCAGCAAAGGACCGAAAAACATTCAGTACTTC.

This rearrangement joins TRBV12-3 or TRBV12-4 to TRBJ2-7; 7 bases are a match to TRBD2. The V gene end was trimmed by 7 bases and the J gene end by 1 base; junction bases not matched to a gene: 4. The CDR3 length is 13 residues. CDR3 DNA: TGTGCCAGCACGACTAGCTGGTCCTACGAGCAGTACTTC. Protein: CASTTSWSYEQYF.